This entry describes one TCR beta chain. Antigen unknown. The data are from a study of OX40 agonist ivuxolimab in advanced cancers. About the research overall: Those treated in dose escalation had hepatocellular carcinoma, melanoma, renal cell cancer or head and neck cancer.

Study-wide points: The mean number of expanded clones was higher in CD8+ T cells than in CD4+.

Patients were ruled out by autoimmune disease history or systemic immunosuppression. Baseline, cycle 4 day 1, and cycle 7 day 1 were the blood sampling points. Trimming shortened V by 9 bases and J by 2 bases, and 5 bases separated the two germline ends. The CDR3 totals 10 residues. Germline V CDR1 and CDR2: MNHEY, SVGAGI. The method was immunoSEQ multiplex PCR; TCRdb's version includes in-frame clones alone and lacks a portion of them. The sample lists some 80,000 clones, roughly 81% occurring once. This specimen consisted of CD4+ or CD8+ T cells sorted from blood, obtained in a trial of the OX40 agonist ivuxolimab. This clonotype was obtained from an adult with an advanced solid tumor such as melanoma, head and neck, liver or kidney cancer. The rearrangement joins TRBV6-5 to TRBJ2-7; D remains unclear. The DNA of the CDR3 is TGTGCCAGTGGAGCCTACGAGCAGTACTTC. This sequence encodes CASGAYEQYF.